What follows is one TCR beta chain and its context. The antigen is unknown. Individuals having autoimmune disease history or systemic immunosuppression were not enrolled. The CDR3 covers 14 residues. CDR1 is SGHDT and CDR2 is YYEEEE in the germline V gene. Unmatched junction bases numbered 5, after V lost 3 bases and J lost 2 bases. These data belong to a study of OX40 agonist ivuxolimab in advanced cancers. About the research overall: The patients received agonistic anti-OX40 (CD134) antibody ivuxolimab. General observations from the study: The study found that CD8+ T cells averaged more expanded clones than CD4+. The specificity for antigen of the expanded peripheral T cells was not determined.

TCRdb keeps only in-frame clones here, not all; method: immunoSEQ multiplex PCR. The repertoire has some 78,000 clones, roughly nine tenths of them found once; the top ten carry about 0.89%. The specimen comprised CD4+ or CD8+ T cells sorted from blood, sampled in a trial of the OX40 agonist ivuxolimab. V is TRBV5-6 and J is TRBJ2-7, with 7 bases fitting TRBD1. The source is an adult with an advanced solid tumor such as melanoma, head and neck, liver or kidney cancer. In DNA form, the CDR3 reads TGTGCCAGCAGCTGGGGACAGCTTCCCTACGAGCAGTACTTC. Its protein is CASSWGQLPYEQYF.